This T cell receptor (beta chain) was obtained from a study of CD8 T cells in ankylosing spondylitis. In the case of this clonotype: Its specificity is not known.

By quantitative 5'-RACE with molecular barcodes, the TCR beta libraries were made. TCRdb reprocessed the 5' RACE reads via MiXCR and lists one record per CDR3 protein. The data hold just under 550,000 distinct CDR3 sequences, with approximately 12% observed a single time. From germline, CDR1 is SGHAT and CDR2 FQNNGV. V was shortened by 5 bases and J by 3 bases, with 15 bases between the two germline ends. CDR3 length: 15 amino acids. General study results and limits: There were earlier reports of some motif variants in reactive arthritis synovial fluid and blood. Seemingly distinctive of ankylosing spondylitis blood was a TCR beta motif formed by eight highly homologous variants. Disease-linked clones bore a CD8+ phenotype, appearing relatively rarely in peripheral blood. The study looked at matched synovial fluid samples from ankylosing spondylitis patients. Disease-linked clones were reported to be significantly enriched there.

The TCR was taken from a male donor with ankylosing spondylitis. The sequenced material came from blood, either unsorted or a sorted T cell fraction (not recorded which). This rearrangement joins TRBV11-2 to TRBJ2-3; D may be TRBD1 or TRBD2 (6 bases each). The CDR3 nucleotides are TGTGCCAGCAGCCGATATAAGGGGGGAACAGATACGCAGTATTTT. The encoded protein is CASSRYKGGTDTQYF.